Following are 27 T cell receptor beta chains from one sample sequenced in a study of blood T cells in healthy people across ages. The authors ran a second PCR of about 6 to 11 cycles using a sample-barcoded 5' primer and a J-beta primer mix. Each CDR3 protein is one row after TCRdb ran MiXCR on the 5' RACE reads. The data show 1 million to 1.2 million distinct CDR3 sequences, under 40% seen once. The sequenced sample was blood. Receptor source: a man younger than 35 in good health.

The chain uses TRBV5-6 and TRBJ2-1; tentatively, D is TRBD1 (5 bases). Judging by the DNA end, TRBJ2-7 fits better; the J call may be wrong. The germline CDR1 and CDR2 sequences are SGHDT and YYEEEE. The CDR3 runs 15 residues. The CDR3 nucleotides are TGTGCCAGCAGCTTATACGACTCTAGGGGCAATGAGCAGTACTTC. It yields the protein CASSLYDSRGNEQYF.

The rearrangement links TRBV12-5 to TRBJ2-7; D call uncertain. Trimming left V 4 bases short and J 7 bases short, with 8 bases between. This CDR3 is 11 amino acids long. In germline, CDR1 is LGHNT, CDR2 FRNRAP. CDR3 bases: TGTGCTAGTGGTTCCCCTATAGAGCAGTACTTC. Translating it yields CASGSPIEQYF.

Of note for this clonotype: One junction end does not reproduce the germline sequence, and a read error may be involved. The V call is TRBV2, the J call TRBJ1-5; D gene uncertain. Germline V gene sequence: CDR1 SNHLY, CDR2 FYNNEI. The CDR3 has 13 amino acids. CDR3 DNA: TGTGCCAGCAGTGCTGGAAGAAATCAGCCCCGGCATTTT. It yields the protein CASSAGRNQPRHF.

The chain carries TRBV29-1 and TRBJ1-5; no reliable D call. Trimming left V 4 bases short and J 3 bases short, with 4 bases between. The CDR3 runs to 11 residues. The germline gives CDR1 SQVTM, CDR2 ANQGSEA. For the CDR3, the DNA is TGCAGCGTTGGGACCAATCAGCCCCAGCATTTT. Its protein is CSVGTNQPQHF.

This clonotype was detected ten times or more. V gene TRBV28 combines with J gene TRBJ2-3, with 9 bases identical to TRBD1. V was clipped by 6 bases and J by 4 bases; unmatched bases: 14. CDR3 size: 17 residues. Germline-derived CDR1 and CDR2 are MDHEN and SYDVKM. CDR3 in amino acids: CASRTHTGTGISDTQYF. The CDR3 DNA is TGTGCCAGCAGAACCCACACCGGGACAGGGATATCAGATACGCAGTATTTT.

CDR3 protein: CSARRTNYGYTF. In nucleotides, the CDR3 is TGCAGTGCTAGGAGGACTAACTATGGCTACACCTTC. This sequence joins TRBV20-1 and TRBJ1-2, with unresolved D. This CDR3 has 12 amino acids. Germline CDR1 reads DFQATT; CDR2 reads SNEGSKA (reference sequence). V lost 3 bases and J 0 bases, leaving 5 bases between the germline ends.

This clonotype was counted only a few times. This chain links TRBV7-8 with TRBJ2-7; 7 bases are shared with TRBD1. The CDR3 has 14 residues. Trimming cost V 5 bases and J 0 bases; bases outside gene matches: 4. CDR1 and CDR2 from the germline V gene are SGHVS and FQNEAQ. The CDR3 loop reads CASSIRDSSYEQYF. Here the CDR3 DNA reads TGTGCCAGCAGCATCAGGGACAGCTCCTACGAGCAGTACTTC.

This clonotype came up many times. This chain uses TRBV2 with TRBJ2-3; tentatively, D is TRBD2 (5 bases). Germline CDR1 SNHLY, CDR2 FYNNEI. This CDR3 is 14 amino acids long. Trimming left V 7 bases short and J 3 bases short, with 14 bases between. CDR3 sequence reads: CASTRAEGTDTQYF. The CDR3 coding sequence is TGTGCCAGCACCCGGGCCGAGGGTACAGATACGCAGTATTTT.

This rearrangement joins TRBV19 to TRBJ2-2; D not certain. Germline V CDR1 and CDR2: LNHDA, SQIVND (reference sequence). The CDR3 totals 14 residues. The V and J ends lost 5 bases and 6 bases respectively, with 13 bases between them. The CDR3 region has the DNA TGTGCCAGTAGTCTGGGCCCAAGAGCCGGGGAGCTGTTTTTT. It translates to CASSLGPRAGELFF.

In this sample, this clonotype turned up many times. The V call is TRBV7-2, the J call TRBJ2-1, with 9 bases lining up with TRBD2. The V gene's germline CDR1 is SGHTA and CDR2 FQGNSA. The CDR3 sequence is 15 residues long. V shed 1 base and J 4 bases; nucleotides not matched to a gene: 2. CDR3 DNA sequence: TGTGCCAGCAGCTTAGGCGGGGGGGTGTACAATGAGCAGTTCTTC. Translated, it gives CASSLGGGVYNEQFF.

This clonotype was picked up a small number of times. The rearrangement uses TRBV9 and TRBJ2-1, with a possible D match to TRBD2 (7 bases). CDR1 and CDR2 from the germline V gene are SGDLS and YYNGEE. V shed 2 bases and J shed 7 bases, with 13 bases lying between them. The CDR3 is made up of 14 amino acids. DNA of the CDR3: TGTGCCAGCAGCGTTGGGGGGGCCGGAAATGAGCAGTTCTTC. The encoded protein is CASSVGGAGNEQFF.

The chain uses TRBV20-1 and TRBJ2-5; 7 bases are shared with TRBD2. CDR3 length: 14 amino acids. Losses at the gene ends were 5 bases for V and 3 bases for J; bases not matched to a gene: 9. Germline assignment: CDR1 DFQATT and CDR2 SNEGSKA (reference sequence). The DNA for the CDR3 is TGCAGTGCTCTCCCCGGGACTACGAAAGAGACCCAGTACTTC. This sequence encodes CSALPGTTKETQYF.

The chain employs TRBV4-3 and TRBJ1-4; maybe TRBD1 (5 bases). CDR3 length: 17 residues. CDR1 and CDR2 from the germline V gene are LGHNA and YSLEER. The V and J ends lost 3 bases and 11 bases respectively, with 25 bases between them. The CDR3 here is CASSQDWDSSANGKLFF. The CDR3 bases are TGCGCCAGCAGCCAGGACTGGGACTCGTCCGCTAATGGGAAACTGTTTTTT.

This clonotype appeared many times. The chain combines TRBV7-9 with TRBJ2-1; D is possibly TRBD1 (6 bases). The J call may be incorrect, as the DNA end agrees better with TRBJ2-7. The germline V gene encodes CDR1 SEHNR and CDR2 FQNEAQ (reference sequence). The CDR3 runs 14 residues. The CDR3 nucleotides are TGTGCCAGCAGCCCGGACAGTCCCTACAATGAGCAGTACTTC. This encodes CASSPDSPYNEQYF.

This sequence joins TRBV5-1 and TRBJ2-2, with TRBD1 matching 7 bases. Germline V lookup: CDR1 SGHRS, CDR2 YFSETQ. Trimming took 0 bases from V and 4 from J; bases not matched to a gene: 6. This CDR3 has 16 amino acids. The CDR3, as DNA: TGCGCCAGCAGCTTGGACAGGGGAGAGGTCACCGGGGAGCTGTTTTTT. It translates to CASSLDRGEVTGELFF.

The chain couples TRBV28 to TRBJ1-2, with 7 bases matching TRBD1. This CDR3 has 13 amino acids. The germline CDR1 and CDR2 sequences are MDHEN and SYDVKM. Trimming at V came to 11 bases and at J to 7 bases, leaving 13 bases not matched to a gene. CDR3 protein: CASATGQKGGYTF. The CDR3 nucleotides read TGTGCCTCGGCGACAGGGCAGAAGGGTGGCTACACCTTC.

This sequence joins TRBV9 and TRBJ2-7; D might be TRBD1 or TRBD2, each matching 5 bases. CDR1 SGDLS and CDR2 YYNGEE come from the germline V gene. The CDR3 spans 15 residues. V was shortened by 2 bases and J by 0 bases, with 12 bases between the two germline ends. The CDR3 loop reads CASSVGTASSYEQYF. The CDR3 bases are TGTGCCAGCAGCGTCGGGACCGCGTCCTCCTACGAGCAGTACTTC.

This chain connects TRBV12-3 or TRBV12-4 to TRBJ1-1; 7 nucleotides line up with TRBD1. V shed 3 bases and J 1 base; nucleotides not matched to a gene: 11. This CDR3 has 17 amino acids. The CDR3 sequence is CASSFVAGGDPNTEAFF. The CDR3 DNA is TGTGCCAGCAGTTTTGTCGCAGGGGGAGATCCGAACACTGAAGCTTTCTTT.

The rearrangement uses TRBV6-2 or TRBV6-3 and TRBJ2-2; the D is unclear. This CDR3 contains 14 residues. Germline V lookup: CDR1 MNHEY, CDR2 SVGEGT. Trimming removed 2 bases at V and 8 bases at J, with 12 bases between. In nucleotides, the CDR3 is TGTGCCAGCAGTTACAACATTGGATCTGGGGAGCTGTTTTTT. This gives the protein CASSYNIGSGELFF.

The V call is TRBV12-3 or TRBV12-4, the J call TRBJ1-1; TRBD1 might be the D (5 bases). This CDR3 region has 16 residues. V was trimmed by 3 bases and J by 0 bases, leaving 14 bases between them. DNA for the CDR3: TGTGCCAGCAGTTTCGGAAGGGGACTAATGAACACTGAAGCTTTCTTT. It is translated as CASSFGRGLMNTEAFF.

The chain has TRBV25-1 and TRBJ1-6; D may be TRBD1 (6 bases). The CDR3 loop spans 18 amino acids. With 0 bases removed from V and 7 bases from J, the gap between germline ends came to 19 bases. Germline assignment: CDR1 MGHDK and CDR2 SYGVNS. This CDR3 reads CASSEYGPPTGPNSPLHF. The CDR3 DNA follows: TGTGCCAGCAGTGAATATGGACCCCCCACAGGGCCAAATTCACCCCTCCACTTT.

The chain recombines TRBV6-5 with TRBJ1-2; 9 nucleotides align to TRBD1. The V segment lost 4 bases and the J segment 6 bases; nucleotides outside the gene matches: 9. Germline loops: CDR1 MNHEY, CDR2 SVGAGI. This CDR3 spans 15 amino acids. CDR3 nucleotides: TGTGCCAGCAGTTCCGCACCGGGACAGGGACATGGCTACACCTTC. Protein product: CASSSAPGQGHGYTF.

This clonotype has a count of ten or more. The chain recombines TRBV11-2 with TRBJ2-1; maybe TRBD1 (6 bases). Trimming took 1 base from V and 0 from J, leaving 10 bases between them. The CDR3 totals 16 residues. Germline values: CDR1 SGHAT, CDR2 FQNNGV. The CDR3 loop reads CASSLVRGSSYNEQFF. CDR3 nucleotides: TGTGCCAGCAGCTTAGTAAGGGGGAGCTCCTACAATGAGCAGTTCTTC. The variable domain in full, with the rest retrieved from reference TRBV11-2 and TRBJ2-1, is EAGVAQSPRYKIIEKRQSVAFWCNPISGHATLYWYQQILGQGPKLLIQFQNNGVVDDSQLPKDRFSAERLKGVDSTLKIQPAKLEDSAVYLCASSLVRGSSYNEQFFGPGTRLTVL.

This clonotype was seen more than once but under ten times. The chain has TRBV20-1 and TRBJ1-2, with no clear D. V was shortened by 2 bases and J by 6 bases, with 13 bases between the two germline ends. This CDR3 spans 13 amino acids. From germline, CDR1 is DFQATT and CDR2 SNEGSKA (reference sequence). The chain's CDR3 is CSARRRTSDGYTF. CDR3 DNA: TGCAGTGCTAGACGCCGAACAAGTGATGGCTACACCTTC.

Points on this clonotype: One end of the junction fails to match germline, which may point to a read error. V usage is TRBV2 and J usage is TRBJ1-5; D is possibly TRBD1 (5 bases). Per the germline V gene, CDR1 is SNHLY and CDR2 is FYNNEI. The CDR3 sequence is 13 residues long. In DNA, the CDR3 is TGTGTCAGCAGGGTAGCGGAGAATCAGCCCCAGCATTTT. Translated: CVSRVAENQPQHF.

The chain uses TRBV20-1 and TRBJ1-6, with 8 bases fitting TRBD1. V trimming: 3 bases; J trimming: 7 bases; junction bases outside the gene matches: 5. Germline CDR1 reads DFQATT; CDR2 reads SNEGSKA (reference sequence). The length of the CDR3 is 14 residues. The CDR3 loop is CSASTGTGNSPLHF. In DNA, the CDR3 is TGCAGTGCTAGTACCGGGACAGGCAATTCACCCCTCCACTTT.

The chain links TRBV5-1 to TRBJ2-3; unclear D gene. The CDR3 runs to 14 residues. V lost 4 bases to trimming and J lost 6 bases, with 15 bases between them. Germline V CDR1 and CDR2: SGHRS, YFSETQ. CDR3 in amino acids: CASSTRPPGDTQYF. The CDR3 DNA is TGCGCCAGCAGCACGAGGCCACCAGGCGATACGCAGTATTTT.